The source of this TCR beta chain is a study of blood T cell repertoires in COVID-19. Study overall: The samples span acute and convalescent COVID-19 from the United States, Italy and Spain. T cells, B-cell-depleted T cells, or PBMCs supplied cDNA or gDNA.

With 2 bases clipped from V and 5 bases from J, the junction kept 2 bases outside the gene matches. The V gene's germline CDR1 is GTSNPN and CDR2 SVGIG (reference sequence). The CDR3 covers 12 residues. Original processing methods: From reference gene primer amplification, estimates of nucleated cell counts were derived. Measured with immunoSEQ multiplex PCR; TCRdb has only the in-frame clones, and not every one. The V and J calls and clone size were taken over from that table, and D and trimming were inferred from the DNA. The sample yields 150,000 to 200,000 clones, approximately 80% seen once. This clonotype originated in an elderly woman with active or convalescent COVID-19. This chain connects TRBV30 to TRBJ1-2, with 7 bases aligning to TRBD1. The sample taken for sequencing was peripheral blood. The CDR3 spells CAWSPGQYGYTF. The DNA of the CDR3 is TGTGCCTGGAGTCCGGGACAGTATGGCTACACCTTC.